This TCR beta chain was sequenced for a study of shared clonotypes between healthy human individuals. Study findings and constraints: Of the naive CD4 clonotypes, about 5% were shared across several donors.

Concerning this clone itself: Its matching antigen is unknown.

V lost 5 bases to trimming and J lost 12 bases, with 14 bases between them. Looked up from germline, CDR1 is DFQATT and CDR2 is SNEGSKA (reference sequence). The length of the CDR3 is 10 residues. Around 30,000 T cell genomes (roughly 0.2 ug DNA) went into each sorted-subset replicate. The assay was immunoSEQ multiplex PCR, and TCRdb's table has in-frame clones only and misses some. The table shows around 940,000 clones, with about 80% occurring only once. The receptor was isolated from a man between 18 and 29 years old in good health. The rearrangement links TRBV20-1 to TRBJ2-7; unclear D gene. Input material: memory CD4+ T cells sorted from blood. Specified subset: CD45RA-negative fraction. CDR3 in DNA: TGCAGTGCTCGTAACAACAGTTGGTACTTC. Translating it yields CSARNNSWYF.